Sequencing of this T cell receptor (beta chain) was carried out in a study of CD8 T cells in ankylosing spondylitis. Notes on the study in general: Previous work reported some of these motif variants in the synovial fluid and blood of reactive arthritis. Characteristic of ankylosing spondylitis blood, it appeared, was a TCR beta motif comprising 7 to 9 highly homologous variants.

CDR1 and CDR2 (germline): KGHDR, SFDVKD. The CDR3 is 19 residues long. Trimming at V came to 3 bases and at J to 0 bases, leaving 5 bases not matched to a gene. Using its own MiXCR run on the 5' RACE reads, TCRdb lists one record per CDR3 protein. The data contain 500,000 to 550,000 distinct CDR3 sequences, roughly 13% of them singletons. About this clonotype itself: Its target is not known.

This receptor was obtained from a male donor with ankylosing spondylitis. Source material: blood, either unsorted or a sorted T cell fraction (not recorded which). This rearrangement joins TRBV24-1 to TRBJ2-1; 15 bases are a match to TRBD2. The CDR3 protein is CATSDVGLAGGSSYNEQFF. CDR3 DNA: TGTGCCACCAGTGATGTTGGACTAGCGGGGGGGAGCTCCTACAATGAGCAGTTCTTC.